The 21 T cell receptor beta chains listed next were all sequenced from one sample in a study of radiotherapy plus CTLA-4 blockade in lung cancer (dated by TCRdb to the late 2010s). The library was built by means of the immunoSEQ multiplex PCR assay. TCRdb provides this immuneACCESS table in a form limited to in-frame rearrangements. Some clones are lacking; in checked studies, under half of them reflect an unresolved V gene, and why the rest are absent is not known. Present in this sample are about 81,000 clones, more than 70% of which were seen just once. About 14% of the sample lies in the top ten. Sequencing was performed on peripheral blood, taken from a patient treated with radiotherapy plus ipilimumab. These receptors originate from a human donor with non-small cell lung cancer that progressed on radiotherapy plus ipilimumab.

The chain couples TRBV7-3 to TRBJ2-7; the match to TRBD1 covers 7 bases. The germline V gene encodes CDR1 SGHTA and CDR2 FQGTGA. CDR3 length: 12 residues. V was pared by 6 bases and J by 7 bases, with 6 bases of the junction left unmatched. CDR3 coding DNA: TGTGCCAGCAGTCCAGGGGGTCGGGAGCAGTACTTC. It translates to CASSPGGREQYF.

The chain links TRBV6-5 to TRBJ2-3; 9 positions match TRBD2. Trimming cost V 5 bases and J 9 bases; bases outside gene matches: 12. This CDR3 region has 15 residues. The germline CDR1 and CDR2 sequences are MNHEY and SVGAGI. In DNA form, the CDR3 reads TGTGCCAGCAGTCCGCTAGCGGGGTCAGCTGGAACGCAGTATTTT. Encoded protein: CASSPLAGSAGTQYF.

The chain employs TRBV7-3 and TRBJ2-3, with 13 bases aligning to TRBD2. The CDR3 length is 17 residues. The J segment lost 1 base and the V segment lost 5 bases, leaving 6 bases of the junction unmatched. Germline loops: CDR1 SGHTA, CDR2 FQGTGA. Written as DNA, the CDR3 is TGTGCCAGCAGCCACAGGACTAGCGGGAGAGGCACAGATACGCAGTATTTT. This sequence encodes CASSHRTSGRGTDTQYF.

The chain uses TRBV7-9 and TRBJ2-1; the match to TRBD1 covers 8 bases. The CDR3 runs 14 residues. The V gene's germline CDR1 is SEHNR and CDR2 FQNEAQ (reference sequence). V shed 2 bases, J shed 5 bases, and the junction held 2 bases outside the gene matches. The CDR3 DNA is TGTGCCAGCAGCTTAACACAGGGGGACAATGAGCAGTTCTTC. As protein: CASSLTQGDNEQFF.

This clone turned up a few times. J is TRBJ2-7 and V is TRBV30, with unresolved D. CDR3 length: 11 amino acids. From germline, CDR1 is GTSNPN and CDR2 SVGIG (reference sequence). With 3 bases removed from V and 3 bases from J, the gap between germline ends came to 6 bases. CDR3 region: CAWSGLYEQYF. CDR3 nucleotides: TGTGCCTGGAGCGGCCTCTACGAGCAGTACTTC.

This chain uses TRBV5-5 with TRBJ2-7, with TRBD2 matching 8 bases. The CDR3 is made up of 14 amino acids. J gave up 5 bases and V 3 bases, and 7 bases lay outside the gene matches. Germline V CDR1 and CDR2: SGHKS, YYEKEE (reference sequence). CDR3 amino acids: CASSSRTSTHEQYF. CDR3 nucleotide sequence: TGTGCCAGCAGCTCAAGGACTAGCACCCACGAGCAGTACTTC.

V usage is TRBV5-1 and J usage is TRBJ1-2; tentatively, D is TRBD1 (6 bases). Trimming cost V 0 bases and J 1 base, with 13 bases left between them. Germline assignment: CDR1 SGHRS and CDR2 YFSETQ. CDR3 size: 16 residues. CDR3 residues: CASSLGGGAFNYGYTF. The CDR3 region has the DNA TGCGCCAGCAGCTTGGGCGGGGGGGCCTTTAACTATGGCTACACCTTC.

This clone turned up a few times. This sequence joins TRBV27 and TRBJ1-2; 12 nucleotides align to TRBD1. CDR1 and CDR2 (germline): MNHEY, SMNVEV (reference sequence). The CDR3 extends over 14 amino acids. Trimming removed 3 bases from V and 7 bases from J; junction bases left unmatched: 3. The chain's CDR3 is CASSLGQGALGYTF. CDR3 in DNA: TGTGCCAGCAGTTTGGGACAGGGGGCGCTTGGCTACACCTTC.

This clone came up once. V and J are TRBV19 and TRBJ2-7; 7 bases align to TRBD2. The CDR3 runs to 15 residues. Germline loops: CDR1 LNHDA, CDR2 SQIVND (reference sequence). The ends lost 4 bases at V and 3 bases at J; junction bases unmatched: 9. CDR3 nucleotides: TGTGCCAGTAGTAAATTACAAGCGGGGCACTACGAGCAGTACTTC. This translates into CASSKLQAGHYEQYF.

The chain uses TRBV6-1 and TRBJ1-4; tentatively, D is TRBD1 (5 bases). V lost 11 bases, J lost 0 bases, and 13 bases lay in between. This CDR3 is 14 amino acids long. In germline, CDR1 is MNHNS, CDR2 SASEGT. DNA for the CDR3: TGTGCCGTACCCGGGGGTTCAACTAATGAAAAACTGTTTTTT. It codes for CAVPGGSTNEKLFF.

By share of the sample, this clone is medium-sized (0.01 to 0.1%). The rearrangement joins TRBV2 to TRBJ1-2; the D is unclear. Germline assignment: CDR1 SNHLY and CDR2 FYNNEI. This CDR3 region has 15 residues. V was shortened by 5 bases and J by 4 bases, with 17 bases between the two germline ends. In DNA, the CDR3 is TGTGCCAGCAGTTTGTCCCCTCAGGAGGGCTATGGCTACACCTTC. Translation gives CASSLSPQEGYGYTF.

The rearrangement links TRBV10-3 to TRBJ1-4, with D maybe TRBD1 (5 bases). CDR3 size: 16 residues. Germline CDR1 reads ENHRY; CDR2 reads SYGVKD. V lost 2 bases to trimming and J lost 5 bases, with 15 bases between them. Here the CDR3 DNA reads TGTGCCATCAGTGAGACCTCGGGACGCGGAAATGAAAAACTGTTTTTT. Translated, it gives CAISETSGRGNEKLFF.

This chain connects TRBV7-2 to TRBJ2-7; TRBD1 matches 7 bases. V shed 7 bases and J 2 bases; nucleotides not matched to a gene: 5. The germline gives CDR1 SGHTA, CDR2 FQGNSA. The CDR3 consists of 13 residues. As DNA, the CDR3 is TGTGCCAGCACTTGGGACAGTCCCTACGAGCAGTACTTC. This encodes CASTWDSPYEQYF.

The gene calls are TRBV15 and TRBJ1-3; 7 bases are shared with TRBD1. CDR1 LNHNV and CDR2 YYDKDF come from the germline V gene (reference sequence). Trimming cost V 5 bases and J 1 base; bases outside gene matches: 11. The length of the CDR3 is 17 residues. The CDR3 reads CATSRGGGGMSGNTIYF. The CDR3, as DNA: TGTGCCACCAGCCGAGGGGGCGGAGGAATGTCTGGAAACACCATATATTTT. Combining the CDR3 with reference TRBV15 and TRBJ1-3 gives the whole variable domain DAMVIQNPRYQVTQFGKPVTLSCSQTLNHNVMYWYQQKSSQAPKLLFHYYDKDFNNEADTPDNFQSRRPNTSFCFLDIRSPGLGDTAMYLCATSRGGGGMSGNTIYFGEGSWLTVV.

The chain joins TRBV6-1 to TRBJ2-3, with D unresolved. The V gene's germline CDR1 is MNHNS and CDR2 SASEGT. Trimming pared 2 bases from V and 2 bases from J, leaving 11 bases between. This CDR3 comprises 15 residues. The CDR3 DNA sequence: TGTGCCAGCAGTGAACTGGGAACAGTCACAGATACGCAGTATTTT. Encoded protein: CASSELGTVTDTQYF.

The chain uses TRBV9 and TRBJ2-1, with D maybe TRBD2 (5 bases). Trimming removed 2 bases at V and 10 bases at J, with 10 bases between. Germline CDR1 SGDLS, CDR2 YYNGEE. The CDR3 sequence is 12 residues long. CDR3 DNA sequence: TGTGCCAGCAGCGTCCCGGGGAACGAGCAGTTCTTC. Translating it yields CASSVPGNEQFF.

This chain links TRBV9 with TRBJ2-3, with TRBD2 matching 8 bases. The CDR3 spans 16 residues. Germline lookup yields CDR1 SGDLS and CDR2 YYNGEE. The ends lost 0 bases at V and 2 bases at J; junction bases unmatched: 5. In nucleotides, the CDR3 is TGTGCCAGCAGCGTAGGAGATAGCGGGGCCACAGATACGCAGTATTTT. Amino acid sequence: CASSVGDSGATDTQYF.

The chain carries TRBV7-2 and TRBJ2-1; D possibly corresponds to TRBD2 (6 bases). CDR1 is SGHTA and CDR2 is FQGNSA in the germline V gene. This CDR3 contains 14 residues. V was shortened by 6 bases and J by 0 bases, with 9 bases between the two germline ends. The CDR3 loop is CASRRGSSYNEQFF. The CDR3 nucleotides are TGTGCCAGCAGACGGGGGAGCTCCTACAATGAGCAGTTCTTC.

The rearrangement uses TRBV7-3 and TRBJ2-5; D perhaps matches TRBD2 (6 bases). Trimming shortened V by 5 bases and J by 7 bases, and 14 bases separated the two germline ends. Germline V gene lookup returns CDR1 SGHTA and CDR2 FQGTGA. This CDR3 is built from 13 residues. The CDR3 bases are TGTGCCAGCAGCCCTGGCGGGACGGGGACCCAGTACTTC. This sequence encodes CASSPGGTGTQYF.

This chain joins TRBV19 and TRBJ1-1; D gene unclear. V was cut by 4 bases and J by 2 bases, with 8 bases left in between. Germline V CDR1 and CDR2: LNHDA, SQIVND (reference sequence). The CDR3 consists of 13 residues. The CDR3 DNA follows: TGTGCCAGTAGTACAGGAATCAACACTGAAGCTTTCTTT. Amino acids: CASSTGINTEAFF.

This clone was seen more than once but under ten times. V usage is TRBV19 and J usage is TRBJ1-2, with D possibly being TRBD1 (5 bases). This CDR3 contains 15 residues. Between the trimmed V and J ends, which lost 3 bases and 7 bases, there was a span of 18 bases. Germline loops: CDR1 LNHDA, CDR2 SQIVND (reference sequence). The CDR3 loop is CASSMTGTAVFGYTF. Here the CDR3 DNA reads TGTGCCAGTAGTATGACCGGGACGGCCGTATTTGGCTACACCTTC.